The clone carrying this T cell receptor (beta chain) was seen more than once but under ten times. Its cognate antigen is unknown. This specimen comes from a study of T-cell reconstitution after alpha-beta-depleted transplantation in children. The study's findings and limits: Where alpha-beta T cells came from about two months after transplant was reportedly several hundred expanded graft clones. At one year after transplant, newly produced T cells mostly accounted for T-cell counts and diversity.

V shed 5 bases and J 3 bases; nucleotides not matched to a gene: 10. CDR3 length: 15 residues. Germline-derived CDR1 and CDR2 are DFQATT and SNEGSKA (reference sequence). Unique molecular identifiers featured in how the TCRbeta library was prepared. Each CDR3 protein gets one entry after TCRdb re-called the PCR reads with MiXCR. Counted here are about 580,000 distinct CDR3 sequences, under 25% occurring once; the ten biggest clones make up 12% to 15%. V gene TRBV20-1 combines with J gene TRBJ2-1; TRBD2 aligns across 7 bases. This clonotype was obtained from a boy younger than two who had a stem cell transplant for acute myeloid leukemia, so the T cells may come from the graft donor. The sequencing here drew on PBMCs, mostly from graft donor cells, taken 360 days after TCRalphabeta/CD19-depleted stem cell transplant. The CDR3 region is CSAQRYTGGYNEQFF. CDR3 bases: TGCAGTGCTCAGCGGTACACGGGGGGCTACAATGAGCAGTTCTTC.